These 5 T cell receptor beta chains originate from one sample sequenced in a study of technical replicates of blood from several donors (dated by TCRdb to the late 2010s). The library relied on the immunoSEQ multiplex PCR assay. The table comes from immuneACCESS by way of TCRdb, which keeps in-frame sequences with V and J called. Part of the clones is missing from these tables; in studies checked, under half for an unresolved V gene and the rest for unknown reasons. The sample table lists 60,000 to 90,000 clones, roughly 97% of them with a count of one. The top ten hold less than 0.25% of the sample. The source material was T cells isolated from PBMCs. These receptors were obtained from a human donor in good health.

The chain employs TRBV6-4 and TRBJ1-2; tentatively, D is TRBD1 (5 bases). The V and J ends lost 7 bases and 13 bases respectively, with 22 bases between them. Germline CDR1 reads MRHNA; CDR2 reads SNTAGT. There are 13 residues in the CDR3. As DNA, the CDR3 is TGTGCCAGCACCGCGAGCGACAGCCACCCGTTCACCTTC. Its translation: CASTASDSHPFTF.

CDR3 amino acids: CASSLGVNTEAFF. DNA for the CDR3: TGCGCCAGCAGCTTGGGAGTCAACACTGAAGCTTTCTTT. V gene TRBV5-1 combines with J gene TRBJ1-1; D is unclear. Per the germline V gene, CDR1 is SGHRS and CDR2 is YFSETQ. This CDR3 is built from 13 residues. V lost 0 bases to trimming and J lost 2 bases, with 5 bases between them.

This rearrangement joins TRBV11-3 to TRBJ2-1; 13 bases map to TRBD2. Per the germline V gene, CDR1 is SGHNT and CDR2 is YENEEA. The CDR3 totals 16 residues. Germline trimming cut 5 bases from V and 3 bases from J; bases unmatched to any gene: 4. The CDR3 loop is CASSPRLAGGYNEQFF. For the CDR3, the DNA is TGTGCCAGCAGCCCAAGACTAGCGGGGGGCTACAATGAGCAGTTCTTC.

The chain has TRBV9 and TRBJ2-1, with TRBD2 matching over 9 bases. After removal of 0 bases from V and 0 bases from J, the junction contained 7 bases not matched to a gene. The CDR3 runs 18 residues. CDR1 SGDLS and CDR2 YYNGEE come from the germline V gene. CDR3 protein: CASSVGLAGSSSYNEQFF. As DNA, the CDR3 is TGTGCCAGCAGCGTAGGGCTAGCGGGGAGTAGCTCCTACAATGAGCAGTTCTTC.

The chain recombines TRBV21-1 with TRBJ2-3; the D call in the table, TRBD2, was not verified against the DNA. TRBV21-1 is shown as a pseudogene. This CDR3 has 18 residues. The CDR3 here is CASSKGLWTGGSYDTQYF. In nucleotides, the CDR3 is TGTGCCAGCAGCAAAGGCCTATGGACCGGGGGTTCTTATGATACGCAGTATTTT.